This passage covers 20 T cell receptor beta chains from one sample sequenced in a study of a mutant IDH1 vaccine in newly diagnosed glioma. Sequencing used immunoSEQ multiplex PCR; TCRdb keeps in-frame clones, though not all of them. The table includes about 59,000 clones, about nine tenths detected once. Indicated time point: baseline, week 1 (first vaccination visit). The treatment denotes: pre-vaccination baseline after standard-of-care therapy. Sequenced here: PBMCs, sampled from a glioma patient treated with radiotherapy, temozolomide or both. These receptors came from a man aged 45-60 years with glioma.

The V gene is TRBV7-9, the J gene TRBJ2-7, with 9 bases identical to TRBD1. This CDR3 comprises 15 residues. The junction had 10 bases not matched to a gene; V was cut back by 4 bases and J by 6 bases. Germline CDR1 SEHNR, CDR2 FQNEAQ (reference sequence). The CDR3 DNA follows: TGTGCCAGCAGCTCCTCTTGGACAGGGGCTGGCGAGCAGTACTTC. The encoded protein is CASSSSWTGAGEQYF. Supplemented by reference TRBV7-9 and TRBJ2-7, the full variable domain reads DTGVSQNPRHKITKRGQNVTFRCDPISEHNRLYWYRQTLGQGPEFLTYFQNEAQLEKSRLLSDRFSAERPKGSFSTLEIQRTEQGDSAMYLCASSSSWTGAGEQYFGPGTRLTVT.

The V gene is TRBV14, the J gene TRBJ2-2, with a possible D match to TRBD2 (6 bases). The CDR3 sequence is 18 residues long. CDR1 and CDR2 (germline): SGHDN, FVKESK. V shed 0 bases and J shed 5 bases, with 19 bases lying between them. CDR3 loop: CASSQEHGTPSGTGELFF. CDR3 nucleotide sequence: TGTGCCAGCAGCCAAGAGCATGGGACTCCATCGGGGACCGGGGAGCTGTTTTTT.

This clone came up once. The V gene is TRBV6-1, the J gene TRBJ1-2; D possibly corresponds to TRBD1 (5 bases). The V gene lost 2 bases and the J gene lost 4 bases, with 17 bases spanning the gap. The CDR3 sequence is 16 residues long. Looked up from germline, CDR1 is MNHNS and CDR2 is SASEGT. In DNA form, the CDR3 reads TGTGCCAGCAGTGAACGGGGCCACTCAGAGGGCTATGGCTACACCTTC. It codes for CASSERGHSEGYGYTF.

V and J are TRBV19 and TRBJ1-5; tentative D call: TRBD1 (6 bases). The CDR3 runs to 16 residues. From germline, CDR1 is LNHDA and CDR2 SQIVND (reference sequence). V lost 0 bases, J lost 2 bases, and 11 bases lay in between. In nucleotides, the CDR3 is TGTGCCAGTAGTATAGACAGGGGAGTTGGCAATCAGCCCCAGCATTTT. This translates into CASSIDRGVGNQPQHF.

This clone was observed a handful of times. V and J are TRBV27 and TRBJ2-2; 7 positions match TRBD1. The CDR3 is 15 amino acids. Germline loops: CDR1 MNHEY, CDR2 SMNVEV (reference sequence). V lost 5 bases and J lost 4; bases outside the gene matches: 7. The DNA of the CDR3 is TGTGCCAGCAGTACAGGGGAAGGGATCACCGGGGAGCTGTTTTTT. As protein: CASSTGEGITGELFF.

The chain couples TRBV7-2 to TRBJ2-1; a weak D match, TRBD2 (7 bases). Trimming shortened V by 6 bases and J by 15 bases, and 24 bases separated the two germline ends. CDR3 length: 14 residues. Germline CDR1 is SGHTA and CDR2 is FQGNSA. This CDR3 reads CASRGQPELGGGFF. The CDR3 DNA sequence: TGTGCCAGCAGAGGACAGCCGGAATTAGGGGGGGGGTTCTTC.

This chain uses TRBV10-2 with TRBJ1-5, with D possibly matching TRBD1 (5 bases). Germline V gene sequence: CDR1 WSHSY, CDR2 SAAADI. This CDR3 is built from 15 residues. V lost 4 bases to trimming and J lost 4 bases, with 14 bases between them. The CDR3 spells CASSVQGLWNQPQHF. The DNA for the CDR3 is TGCGCCAGCAGTGTGCAGGGACTATGGAATCAGCCCCAGCATTTT.

The gene calls are TRBV13 and TRBJ1-2, with D perhaps matching TRBD1 (6 bases). CDR3 length equals 14 residues. Trimming left V 4 bases short and J 4 bases short, with 13 bases between. The V gene's germline CDR1 is PRHDT and CDR2 FYEKMQ (reference sequence). As DNA, the CDR3 is TGTGCCAGCAGCTGGCCACAGGGTCTCTATGGCTACACCTTC. Residues: CASSWPQGLYGYTF.

The chain recombines TRBV19 with TRBJ1-5; the D is unclear. CDR1 is LNHDA and CDR2 is SQIVND in the germline V gene (reference sequence). V was shortened by 6 bases and J by 0 bases, with 6 bases between the two germline ends. This CDR3 region has 13 residues. The CDR3 region has the DNA TGTGCCAGTAGCCTGAATAGCAATCAGCCCCAGCATTTT. Encoded protein: CASSLNSNQPQHF.

The chain recombines TRBV5-1 with TRBJ2-3; tentative D call: TRBD2 (5 bases). Germline CDR1 reads SGHRS; CDR2 reads YFSETQ. The CDR3 runs 14 residues. V was trimmed by 0 bases and J by 1 base, leaving 6 bases between them. The CDR3 coding sequence is TGCGCCAGCAGCTTGGAAGCGGGCACAGATACGCAGTATTTT. Translation gives CASSLEAGTDTQYF.

The chain has TRBV7-6 and TRBJ2-1; 8 nucleotides align to TRBD1. Germline V gene lookup returns CDR1 SGHVS and CDR2 FNYEAQ. The CDR3 consists of 14 residues. The V segment lost 4 bases and the J segment 6 bases; nucleotides outside the gene matches: 5. The CDR3 sequence: CASSSDRVVNEQFF. The DNA of the CDR3 is TGTGCCAGCAGCTCGGACAGGGTGGTCAATGAGCAGTTCTTC.

The chain links TRBV6-1 to TRBJ1-4; no reliable D call. Trimming pared 8 bases from V and 8 bases from J, leaving 21 bases between. The germline CDR1 and CDR2 sequences are MNHNS and SASEGT. This CDR3 comprises 15 residues. The CDR3 region has the DNA TGTGCCAGCGACCCCGAAGGGAGGTCGGGGGAAAAACTGTTTTTT. It is translated as CASDPEGRSGEKLFF.

The chain is built from TRBV6-5 and TRBJ1-1; tentatively, D is TRBD1 (6 bases). The CDR3 spans 15 residues. The V gene lost 2 bases and the J gene lost 7 bases, with 17 bases spanning the gap. The germline V gene has CDR1 MNHEY and CDR2 SVGAGI. The CDR3 protein is CASSYRPRGQGEAFF. The CDR3 nucleotides are TGTGCCAGCAGTTACCGGCCACGGGGGCAGGGTGAAGCTTTCTTT.

This clone was seen a single time. The junction departs from the called germline gene at one end, perhaps through a read error. The chain has TRBV4-1 and TRBJ2-7; possibly TRBD1 for D (6 bases). The CDR3 has 13 residues. Germline-derived CDR1 and CDR2 are MGHRA and YSYEKL. The CDR3 region has the DNA TGCGCCAGCAGCCAAGGGGCGTACAGGGATTTCAACTTC. Translated: CASSQGAYRDFNF.

The V call is TRBV15, the J call TRBJ2-7; 8 bases line up with TRBD1. With V trimmed by 1 base and J by 3 bases, 8 bases remained unmatched. The CDR3 consists of 16 residues. The germline CDR1 and CDR2 sequences are LNHNV and YYDKDF (reference sequence). CDR3 in DNA: TGTGCCACCAGCAGAGGTTTAAAAGGACAGGGCTACGAGCAGTACTTC. It is translated as CATSRGLKGQGYEQYF.

Turning to this clone: Relative to the germline gene, one junction end is altered; a read error may explain this. This chain connects TRBV28 to TRBJ2-7; 9 nucleotides agree with TRBD1. The CDR3 is 20 residues long. The germline V gene has CDR1 MDHEN and CDR2 SYDVKM. CDR3 protein: CASSLTGTGYSRVVSHEQYF. CDR3 DNA: TGTGCCAGCAGTTTAACCGGGACAGGGTATAGTCGAGTGGTCTCCCACGAGCAGTACTTC.

This clone showed up just once. The chain joins TRBV6-5 to TRBJ2-1; possible D gene TRBD2, 5 bases. The CDR3 sequence is 14 residues long. The V gene lost 4 bases and the J gene lost 4 bases, with 11 bases spanning the gap. Germline V CDR1 and CDR2: MNHEY, SVGAGI. The CDR3: CASSSRTGYNEQFF. Written as DNA, the CDR3 is TGTGCCAGCAGTTCTCGGACTGGGTACAATGAGCAGTTCTTC.

This clone was found once. The chain is built from TRBV6-4 and TRBJ2-3; 10 bases are a match to TRBD1. This CDR3 comprises 15 residues. V gave up 2 bases and J gave up 1 base; unmatched junction bases: 0. The germline gives CDR1 MRHNA, CDR2 SNTAGT. This chain's CDR3 is CASSDGTGGTDTQYF. The CDR3 nucleotides read TGTGCCAGCAGTGACGGGACAGGGGGCACAGATACGCAGTATTTT.

The genes are TRBV10-1 and TRBJ2-5; TRBD2 matches at 9 bases. CDR1 is WNHNN and CDR2 is SYGVQD in the germline V gene (reference sequence). The trim removed 8 bases at V and 1 base at J, leaving 14 bases unmatched. The length of the CDR3 is 17 residues. CDR3 nucleotides: TGCGCCAGCTCACAAAGCCGGGAGACTAGCGGCCAAGAGACCCAGTACTTC. This sequence encodes CASSQSRETSGQETQYF.

Only one count was recorded for this clone. The chain has TRBV7-2 and TRBJ2-3, with 13 bases that match TRBD2. CDR1 and CDR2 (germline): SGHTA, FQGNSA. The ends lost 5 bases at V and 6 bases at J; junction bases unmatched: 8. The CDR3 loop spans 16 amino acids. The CDR3 sequence is CASSGTSGGGGDTQYF. CDR3 coding DNA: TGTGCCAGCAGCGGCACTAGCGGGGGGGGCGGGGATACGCAGTATTTT.